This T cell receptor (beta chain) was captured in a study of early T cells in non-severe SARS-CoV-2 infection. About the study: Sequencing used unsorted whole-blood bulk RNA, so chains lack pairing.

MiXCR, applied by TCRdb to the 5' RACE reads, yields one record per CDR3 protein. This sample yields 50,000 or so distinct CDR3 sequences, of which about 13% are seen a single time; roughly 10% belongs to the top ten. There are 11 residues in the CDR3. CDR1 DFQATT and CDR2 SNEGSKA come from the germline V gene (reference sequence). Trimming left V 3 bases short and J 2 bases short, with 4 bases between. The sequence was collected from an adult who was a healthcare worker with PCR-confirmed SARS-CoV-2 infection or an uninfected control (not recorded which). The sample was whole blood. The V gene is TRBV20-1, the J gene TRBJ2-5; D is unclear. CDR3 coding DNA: TGCAGTGCTAGCGGACAAGAGACCCAGTACTTC. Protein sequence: CSASGQETQYF.